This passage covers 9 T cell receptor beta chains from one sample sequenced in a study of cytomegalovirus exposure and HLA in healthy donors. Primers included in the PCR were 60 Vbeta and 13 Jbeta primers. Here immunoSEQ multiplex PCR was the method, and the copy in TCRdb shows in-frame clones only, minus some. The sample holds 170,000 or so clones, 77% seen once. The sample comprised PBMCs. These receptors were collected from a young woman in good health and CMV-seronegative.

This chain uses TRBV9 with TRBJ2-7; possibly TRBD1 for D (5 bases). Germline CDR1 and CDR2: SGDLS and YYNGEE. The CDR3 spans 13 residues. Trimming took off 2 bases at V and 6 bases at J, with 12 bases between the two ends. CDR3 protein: CASSVAGLGEQYF. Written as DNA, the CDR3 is TGTGCCAGCAGCGTGGCAGGGTTAGGCGAGCAGTACTTC.

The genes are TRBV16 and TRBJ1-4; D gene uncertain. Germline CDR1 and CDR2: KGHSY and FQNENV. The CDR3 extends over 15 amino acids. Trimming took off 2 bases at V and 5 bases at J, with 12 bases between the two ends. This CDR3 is CASSQMLSSNEKLFF. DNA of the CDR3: TGTGCCAGCAGCCAAATGCTAAGCTCGAATGAAAAACTGTTTTTT.

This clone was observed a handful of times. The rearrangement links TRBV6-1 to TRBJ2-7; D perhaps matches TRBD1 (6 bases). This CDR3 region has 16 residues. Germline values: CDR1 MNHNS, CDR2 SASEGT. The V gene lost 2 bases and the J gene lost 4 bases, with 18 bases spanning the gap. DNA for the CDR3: TGTGCCAGCAGTGAATGGGACCGGGACAAAACTTACGAGCAGTACTTC. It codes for CASSEWDRDKTYEQYF.

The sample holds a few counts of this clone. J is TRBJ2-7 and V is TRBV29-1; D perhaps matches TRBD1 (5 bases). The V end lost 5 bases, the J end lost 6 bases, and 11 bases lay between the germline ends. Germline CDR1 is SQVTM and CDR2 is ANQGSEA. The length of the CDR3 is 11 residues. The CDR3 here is CSVSLRGEQYF. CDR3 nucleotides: TGCAGCGTTTCACTTAGGGGCGAGCAGTACTTC.

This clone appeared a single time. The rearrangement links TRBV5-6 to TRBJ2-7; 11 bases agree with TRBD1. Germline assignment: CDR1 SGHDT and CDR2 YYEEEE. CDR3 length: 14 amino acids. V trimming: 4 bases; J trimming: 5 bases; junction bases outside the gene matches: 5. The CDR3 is CASSEPGQGDEQYF. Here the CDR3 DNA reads TGTGCCAGCAGCGAGCCGGGACAGGGGGACGAGCAGTACTTC.

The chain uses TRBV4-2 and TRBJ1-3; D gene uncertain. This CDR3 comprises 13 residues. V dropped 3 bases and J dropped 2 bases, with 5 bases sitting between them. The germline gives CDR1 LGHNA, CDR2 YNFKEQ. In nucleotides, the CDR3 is TGTGCCAGCAGCCATGAGGCTGGAAACACCATATATTTT. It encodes CASSHEAGNTIYF.

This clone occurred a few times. Here the CDR3 DNA reads TGTGCCTGGAGAACATCGGGTAGCGAGACCCAGTACTTC. Protein: CAWRTSGSETQYF. The chain combines TRBV30 with TRBJ2-5; D gene ambiguous. Germline V gives CDR1 GTSNPN, CDR2 SVGIG (reference sequence). The V end was cut by 3 bases, the J end by 5 bases, with 13 bases between. The CDR3 runs 13 residues.

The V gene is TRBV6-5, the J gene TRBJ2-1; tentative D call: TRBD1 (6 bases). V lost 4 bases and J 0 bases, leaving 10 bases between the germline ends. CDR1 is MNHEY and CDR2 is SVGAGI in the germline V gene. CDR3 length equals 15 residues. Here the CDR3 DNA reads TGTGCCAGCAGTTCACCGGGACACTCCTACAATGAGCAGTTCTTC. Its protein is CASSSPGHSYNEQFF.

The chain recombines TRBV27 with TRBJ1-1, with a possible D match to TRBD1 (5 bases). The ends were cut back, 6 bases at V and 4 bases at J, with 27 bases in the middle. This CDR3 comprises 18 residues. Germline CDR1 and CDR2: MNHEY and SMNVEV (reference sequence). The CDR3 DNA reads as TGTGCCAGCAGCCGCCAACTCGGGGGACTGGGAGGTGGCACTGAAGCTTTCTTT. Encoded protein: CASSRQLGGLGGGTEAFF.